This T cell receptor (beta chain) derives from a study of Tregs in tolerant kidney transplant recipients. Profiling relied on immunoSEQ multiplex PCR, and the TCRdb table lists in-frame clones only, not all of them. The data hold over 50,000 clones, with around 80% observed a single time. In germline, CDR1 is SGHRS, CDR2 YFSETQ. The CDR3 extends over 19 amino acids. V lost 4 bases to trimming and J lost 2 bases; unmatched junction nucleotides: 11. The chain has TRBV5-1 and TRBJ2-2, with TRBD2 matching 13 bases. This sequence originates from a human donor in good health. Material: CD4+ T cells from blood. The CDR3 DNA reads TGCGCCAGCAGCACAACCGGGACTAGCGGGATTTCCAACACCGGGGAGCTGTTTTTT. It specifies CASSTTGTSGISNTGELFF.